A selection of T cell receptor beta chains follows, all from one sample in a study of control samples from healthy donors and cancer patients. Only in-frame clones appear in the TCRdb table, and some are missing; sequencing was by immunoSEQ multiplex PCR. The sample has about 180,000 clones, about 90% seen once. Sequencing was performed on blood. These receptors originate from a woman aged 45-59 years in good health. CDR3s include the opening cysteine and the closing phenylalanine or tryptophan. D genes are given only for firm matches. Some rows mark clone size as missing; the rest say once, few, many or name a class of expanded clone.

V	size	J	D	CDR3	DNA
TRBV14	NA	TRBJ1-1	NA	CASSRAGMNTEAFF	TGTGCCAGCAGCCGGGCAGGAATGAACACTGAAGCTTTCTTT
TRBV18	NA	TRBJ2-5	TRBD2	CASSPLLAGGQETQYF	TGTGCCAGCTCACCGCTTCTAGCGGGGGGGCAAGAGACCCAGTACTTC
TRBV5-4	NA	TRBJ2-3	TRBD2	CASTLDGTSGIVRTDTQYF	TGTGCCAGCACCCTCGATGGGACTAGCGGGATAGTTCGCACAGATACGCAGTATTTT
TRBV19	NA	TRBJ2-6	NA	CASSIFLSGANVLTF	TGTGCCAGTAGTATCTTTCTCTCTGGGGCCAACGTCCTGACTTTC
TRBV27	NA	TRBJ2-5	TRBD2	CASSLLGGLETQYF	TGTGCCAGCAGTTTATTGGGGGGGTTGGAGACCCAGTACTTC
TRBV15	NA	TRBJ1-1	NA	CATSRRGDTEAFF	TGTGCCACCAGCAGAAGGGGGGACACTGAAGCTTTCTTT
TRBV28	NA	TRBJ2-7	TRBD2	CASSFPQGGYEQYF	TGTGCCAGCAGTTTTCCCCAGGGAGGGTACGAGCAGTACTTC
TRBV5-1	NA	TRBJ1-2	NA	CASSLGTARPYGYTF	TGCGCCAGCAGCTTGGGGACAGCCCGACCCTATGGCTACACCTTC
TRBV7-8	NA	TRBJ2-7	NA	CASSLVWESYEQYF	TGTGCCAGCAGCTTAGTATGGGAGTCCTACGAGCAGTACTTC
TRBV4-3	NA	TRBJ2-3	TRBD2	CASSQGVSGGDTQYF	TGCGCCAGCAGCCAAGGAGTTAGCGGGGGGGATACGCAGTATTTT
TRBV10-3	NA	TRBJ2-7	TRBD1	CAASGTVTYEQYF	TGTGCCGCTTCCGGGACAGTAACCTACGAGCAGTACTTC
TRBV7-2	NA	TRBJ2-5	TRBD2	CASSFIAGPTQYF	TGTGCCAGCAGCTTTATAGCGGGCCCTACCCAGTACTTC
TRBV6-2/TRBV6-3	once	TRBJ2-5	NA	CASSLSEGQSQYF	TGTGCCAGCAGTTTATCCGAAGGACAGTCCCAGTACTTC
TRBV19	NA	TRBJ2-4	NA	CASSMVVADSGAKNIQYF	TGTGCCAGTAGTATGGTGGTCGCAGATTCAGGGGCCAAAAACATTCAGTACTTC
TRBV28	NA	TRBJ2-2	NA	CASSLLAGELFF	TGTGCCAGCAGTTTATTGGCCGGGGAGCTGTTTTTT
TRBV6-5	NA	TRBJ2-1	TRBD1	CASRNRGNEQFF	TGTGCCAGCAGGAACAGGGGCAATGAGCAGTTCTTC